These 18 T cell receptor beta chains originate from one sample sequenced in a study of shared clonotypes between healthy human individuals. The table came from immunoSEQ multiplex PCR; TCRdb's copy has only in-frame clones and leaves some out. The top ten hold approximately 1.3% of the sample, which has about 1 million clones, around 76% seen once. Material: memory CD4+ T cells sorted from blood. Described subset: CD45RA-negative fraction. Every receptor here comes from a man younger than 30 in good health.

This rearrangement joins TRBV2 to TRBJ1-6; 8 nucleotides match TRBD1. Germline V lookup: CDR1 SNHLY, CDR2 FYNNEI. The CDR3 covers 13 residues. J was trimmed by 10 bases and V by 6 bases; bases with no gene match: 5. The CDR3 DNA reads TGTGCCAGCAGCAGACAGGGGAGCTCACCCCTCCACTTT. Amino acid sequence: CASSRQGSSPLHF.

This clone was detected once. The DNA for the CDR3 is TGTGCCAGTAGGGCCACTGACGGCAACAATCAGCCCCAGCATTTT. Protein sequence: CASRATDGNNQPQHF. The chain combines TRBV19 with TRBJ1-5; D ambiguous. Trimming took off 6 bases at V and 3 bases at J, with 15 bases between the two ends. Germline values: CDR1 LNHDA, CDR2 SQIVND (reference sequence). The CDR3 runs to 15 residues.

The chain carries TRBV5-6 and TRBJ2-7; 8 positions match TRBD1. Germline loops: CDR1 SGHDT, CDR2 YYEEEE. This CDR3 has 16 residues. With 0 bases clipped from V and 2 bases from J, the junction kept 7 bases outside the gene matches. In nucleotides, the CDR3 is TGTGCCAGCAGCTTGGCGCTAGGACAGGGTACCTACGAGCAGTACTTC. It specifies CASSLALGQGTYEQYF.

The chain is built from TRBV5-3 and TRBJ2-2; 10 bases are a match to TRBD1. TRBV5-3 is labeled an ORF, and its function is uncertain. This CDR3 comprises 16 residues. The ends lost 5 bases at V and 5 bases at J; junction bases unmatched: 9. CDR3: CARSCPGQGRTGELFF. CDR3 DNA sequence: TGTGCCAGAAGTTGTCCGGGACAGGGGAGGACCGGGGAGCTGTTTTTT.

V usage is TRBV29-1 and J usage is TRBJ2-3; 10 positions agree with TRBD2. Germline V lookup: CDR1 SQVTM, CDR2 ANQGSEA. CDR3 length equals 15 residues. Trimming cost V 7 bases and J 0 bases; bases outside gene matches: 7. The CDR3 here is CSAPLAGTSTDTQYF. DNA for the CDR3: TGCAGCGCCCCACTAGCGGGGACTAGCACAGATACGCAGTATTTT.

The rearrangement uses TRBV6-7 and TRBJ2-1; maybe TRBD1 (7 bases). TRBV6-7 is an open reading frame, and its role is uncertain. The V and J ends lost 11 bases and 3 bases respectively, with 14 bases between them. CDR3 length: 13 amino acids. The CDR3 spells CALPGGRYNEQFF. The CDR3 DNA reads TGTGCCCTCCCAGGGGGGCGCTACAATGAGCAGTTCTTC.

Concerning this clone: A read error may explain this, as a much larger clone is one base away. J is TRBJ1-2 and V is TRBV10-3; D unresolved. The length of the CDR3 is 12 residues. The V end lost 4 bases, the J end lost 1 base, and 4 bases lay between the germline ends. Germline V gene data show CDR1 as ENHRY and CDR2 as SYGVKD. CDR3 sequence: CAISVVNYGYTF. For the CDR3, the DNA is TGTGCCATCAGTGTCGTTAACTATGGCTACACCTTC.

The chain uses TRBV7-8 and TRBJ2-7; no definite D call. Trimming removed 0 bases at V and 0 bases at J, with 6 bases between. Germline CDR1 is SGHVS and CDR2 is FQNEAQ. This CDR3 contains 14 residues. CDR3 loop: CASSLAGFSYEQYF. In DNA form, the CDR3 reads TGTGCCAGCAGCTTAGCAGGGTTCTCCTACGAGCAGTACTTC.

In its sample, this clone was seen a few times. V gene TRBV28 combines with J gene TRBJ2-3; a weak D match, TRBD2 (6 bases). Germline-derived CDR1 and CDR2 are MDHEN and SYDVKM. The V end was cut by 3 bases, the J end by 1 base, with 14 bases between. The length of the CDR3 is 16 residues. In nucleotides, the CDR3 is TGTGCCAGCAGTTTCGGGGCGGGAAGCCGCACAGATACGCAGTATTTT. It codes for CASSFGAGSRTDTQYF. The full variable domain, in which reference TRBV28 and TRBJ2-3 provide the parts outside the CDR3, is DVKVTQSSRYLVKRTGEKVFLECVQDMDHENMFWYRQDPGLGLRLIYFSYDVKMKEKGDIPEGYSVSREKKERFSLILESASTNQTSMYLCASSFGAGSRTDTQYFGPGTRLTVL.

This clone was seen a handful of times. This CDR3 reads CSVEMDRGNEQYF. CDR3 sequence (DNA): TGCAGCGTCGAAATGGACAGGGGTAACGAGCAGTACTTC. The chain employs TRBV29-1 and TRBJ2-7; 9 bases match TRBD1. CDR1 and CDR2 from the germline V gene are SQVTM and ANQGSEA. There are 13 residues in the CDR3. J gave up 5 bases and V 6 bases, and 8 bases lay outside the gene matches.

This clone was picked up many times. The chain links TRBV7-9 to TRBJ2-3; D is unclear. There are 14 residues in the CDR3. The ends were cut back, 5 bases at V and 0 bases at J, with 9 bases in the middle. The germline gives CDR1 SEHNR, CDR2 FQNEAQ (reference sequence). CDR3 sequence (DNA): TGTGCCAGCAGCATTACCGACAGCACAGATACGCAGTATTTT. As protein: CASSITDSTDTQYF.

This clone was observed many times. Other DNA sequences in this specimen translate into the identical CDR3. The V gene is TRBV6-1, the J gene TRBJ2-5, with 7 bases matching TRBD2. CDR1 is MNHNS and CDR2 is SASEGT in the germline V gene. The J segment lost 1 base and the V segment lost 8 bases, leaving 7 bases of the junction unmatched. CDR3 length equals 14 residues. The CDR3 loop reads CASGVAGSQETQYF. The CDR3 nucleotides are TGTGCCAGCGGGGTAGCGGGCTCCCAAGAGACCCAGTACTTC.

The chain recombines TRBV10-3 with TRBJ2-2, with TRBD2 identical over 10 bases. The CDR3 covers 17 residues. The V segment lost 6 bases and the J segment 1 base; nucleotides outside the gene matches: 8. The V gene's germline CDR1 is ENHRY and CDR2 SYGVKD. In DNA, the CDR3 is TGTGCCATCAGGGAACCAAGCGGGAGGGGGAACACCGGGGAGCTGTTTTTT. Its translation: CAIREPSGRGNTGELFF.

The CDR3 DNA is TGTGCCAGCAGGGTCGCGGGAGGGCCTTACGAGCAGTACTTC. This encodes CASRVAGGPYEQYF. The rearrangement links TRBV6-1 to TRBJ2-7, with 9 bases identical to TRBD2. The J segment lost 4 bases and the V segment lost 6 bases, leaving 7 bases of the junction unmatched. CDR1 MNHNS and CDR2 SASEGT come from the germline V gene. CDR3 size: 14 residues.

The genes are TRBV28 and TRBJ2-2; 8 bases fit TRBD2. Losses at the gene ends were 6 bases for V and 1 base for J; bases not matched to a gene: 4. This CDR3 is built from 15 residues. Germline V gene sequence: CDR1 MDHEN, CDR2 SYDVKM. Here the CDR3 reads CASSYLAGNTGELFF. CDR3 DNA sequence: TGTGCCAGCAGCTACCTAGCGGGGAACACCGGGGAGCTGTTTTTT.

V and J are TRBV19 and TRBJ1-5, with a tentative D call TRBD1 (5 bases). CDR3 length: 14 amino acids. CDR1 and CDR2 from the germline V gene are LNHDA and SQIVND (reference sequence). Trimming took 5 bases from V and 4 from J, leaving 12 bases between them. The CDR3 DNA reads TGTGCCAGTAGTTTCCAGGGAAGGAATCAGCCCCAGCATTTT. Its protein is CASSFQGRNQPQHF. The variable domain in full, completed from reference TRBV19 and TRBJ1-5, reads DGGITQSPKYLFRKEGQNVTLSCEQNLNHDAMYWYRQDPGQGLRLIYYSQIVNDFQKGDIAEGYSVSREKKESFPLTVTSAQKNPTAFYLCASSFQGRNQPQHFGDGTRLSIL.

The gene calls are TRBV20-1 and TRBJ2-7; D gene uncertain. This CDR3 has 11 residues. Trimming took off 6 bases at V and 6 bases at J, with 12 bases between the two ends. CDR1 and CDR2 from the germline V gene are DFQATT and SNEGSKA (reference sequence). CDR3 loop: CSATQEPEQYF. For the CDR3, the DNA is TGCAGTGCCACCCAGGAGCCCGAGCAGTACTTC.

The chain joins TRBV11-1 to TRBJ2-7; 9 positions agree with TRBD1. Germline CDR1 SGHAT, CDR2 FQDESV (reference sequence). The CDR3 extends over 15 amino acids. Trimming took 5 bases from V and 9 from J; bases not matched to a gene: 14. The DNA for the CDR3 is TGTGCCAGCAGCCTCCATCCGGGACAGGGCCTCGGGCAGTACTTC. This gives the protein CASSLHPGQGLGQYF. Looking up the rest from reference TRBV11-1 and TRBJ2-7 gives the full variable domain: EAEVAQSPRYKITEKSQAVAFWCDPISGHATLYWYRQILGQGPELLVQFQDESVVDDSQLPKDRFSAERLKGVDSTLKIQPAELGDSAMYLCASSLHPGQGLGQYFGPGTRLTVT.